Below are 16 T cell receptor beta chains sequenced from a single sample in a study of CD8+ T cells in alopecia areata. cDNA prepared by RNA extraction and subsequent reverse transcription served as the template for sequencing. The table came from immunoSEQ multiplex PCR; TCRdb's copy has only in-frame clones and leaves some out. The sample consists of about 100,000 clones, about 60% of them appearing once. Sequenced input: NKG2D-low CD8+ T cells sorted from blood. All receptors derive from a human donor with alopecia areata.

The CDR3 here is CASKIDGTGELFF. Written as DNA, the CDR3 is TGTGCCAGCAAGATCGACGGAACCGGGGAGCTGTTTTTT. The chain links TRBV7-9 to TRBJ2-2; the D is unclear. Trimming took 7 bases from V and 5 from J, leaving 11 bases between them. In germline, CDR1 is SEHNR, CDR2 FQNEAQ (reference sequence). The CDR3 loop spans 13 amino acids.

This clone showed up just a few times. The V gene is TRBV4-1, the J gene TRBJ2-1; 7 bases match TRBD2. The junction had 17 bases not matched to a gene; V was cut back by 4 bases and J by 8 bases. CDR3 length equals 17 residues. Per germline, CDR1 MGHRA and CDR2 YSYEKL. The DNA of the CDR3 is TGCGCCAGCAGCCCCTATATGGGGGAGGGAGCGCATGATGAGCAGTTCTTC. Its translation: CASSPYMGEGAHDEQFF.

The chain employs TRBV29-1 and TRBJ2-7; D might be TRBD1 or TRBD2, each matching 6 bases. Looked up from germline, CDR1 is SQVTM and CDR2 is ANQGSEA. The V end lost 6 bases, the J end lost 1 base, and 13 bases lay between the germline ends. This CDR3 spans 13 amino acids. CDR3 nucleotides: TGCAGCGTAGCCGCGGGACATTCCTACGAGCAGTACTTC. Protein sequence: CSVAAGHSYEQYF.

The CDR3 coding sequence is TGCGCCAGCAGTGAAGGGCGGGAGGGGTTCTACAATGAGCAGTTCTTC. This translates into CASSEGREGFYNEQFF. The chain uses TRBV10-2 and TRBJ2-1, with 9 bases lining up with TRBD2. The CDR3 loop spans 16 amino acids. CDR1 is WSHSY and CDR2 is SAAADI in the germline V gene. Trimming cost V 3 bases and J 3 bases; bases outside gene matches: 6.

This chain joins TRBV27 and TRBJ2-5, with a possible D match to TRBD1 (6 bases). V gave up 9 bases and J gave up 7 bases, with 24 bases separating them. Germline CDR1 and CDR2: MNHEY and SMNVEV (reference sequence). The CDR3 length is 15 residues. DNA of the CDR3: TGTGCCAGTTCCCCGGCGGACAGTCGGTTGTCGACCCAGTACTTC. Amino acids: CASSPADSRLSTQYF.

This chain uses TRBV5-1 with TRBJ2-1; 9 bases agree with TRBD2. The ends lost 0 bases at V and 1 base at J; junction bases unmatched: 2. This CDR3 is 16 amino acids long. CDR1 and CDR2 (germline): SGHRS, YFSETQ. CDR3 amino acids: CASSLEREVSYNEQFF. The CDR3 coding sequence is TGCGCCAGCAGCTTGGAGCGGGAGGTATCCTACAATGAGCAGTTCTTC.

A few counts support this clone. The genes are TRBV29-1 and TRBJ2-3; D remains unclear. This CDR3 is 18 amino acids long. V gave up 5 bases and J gave up 0 bases, with 24 bases separating them. Germline lookup yields CDR1 SQVTM and CDR2 ANQGSEA. The CDR3 bases are TGCAGCGTTCGTCTGGCTGCCCGAAGAACCTTTAGCACAGATACGCAGTATTTT. As protein: CSVRLAARRTFSTDTQYF.

The chain uses TRBV5-6 and TRBJ2-7, with 8 bases that match TRBD1. Unmatched junction bases numbered 8, after V lost 4 bases and J lost 5 bases. Germline V CDR1 and CDR2: SGHDT, YYEEEE. The CDR3 covers 14 residues. The CDR3 DNA is TGTGCCAGCAGCGCGGACAGGGAAGGTGACGAGCAGTACTTC. Protein sequence: CASSADREGDEQYF.

This clone was observed a few times. The genes are TRBV29-1 and TRBJ2-1; 8 nucleotides line up with TRBD2. The CDR3 consists of 15 residues. CDR1 is SQVTM and CDR2 is ANQGSEA in the germline V gene. Trimming at V came to 7 bases and at J to 0 bases, leaving 8 bases not matched to a gene. Here the CDR3 DNA reads TGCAGCGCCAACCCGGGGGGGACCTCCTACAATGAGCAGTTCTTC. It yields the protein CSANPGGTSYNEQFF.

The gene calls are TRBV9 and TRBJ2-6; D is possibly TRBD1 (5 bases). Trimming took 3 bases from V and 1 from J, leaving 8 bases between them. CDR1 SGDLS and CDR2 YYNGEE come from the germline V gene. This CDR3 is 15 amino acids long. As DNA, the CDR3 is TGTGCCAGCAGCGCAGGGTTTTCTGGGGCCAACGTCCTGACTTTC. Its translation: CASSAGFSGANVLTF.

This chain connects TRBV29-1 to TRBJ1-2; 10 bases are shared with TRBD1. The length of the CDR3 is 12 residues. Germline values: CDR1 SQVTM, CDR2 ANQGSEA. V lost 4 bases and J lost 13; bases outside the gene matches: 9. CDR3 nucleotide sequence: TGCAGCGTTGTTGACAGGGGGCGAGGGTTCACCTTC. Protein product: CSVVDRGRGFTF.

This clone was recorded a few times. The genes are TRBV28 and TRBJ1-1; D gene uncertain. The CDR3 has 13 residues. V lost 7 bases, J lost 7 bases, and 16 bases lay in between. Germline lookup yields CDR1 MDHEN and CDR2 SYDVKM. The CDR3 protein is CASKPTGSDEAFF. For the CDR3, the DNA is TGTGCCAGCAAACCAACGGGGTCCGATGAAGCTTTCTTT.

The V gene is TRBV7-9, the J gene TRBJ1-1; the D gene is possibly TRBD1 (5 bases). The CDR3 covers 14 residues. Germline lookup yields CDR1 SEHNR and CDR2 FQNEAQ (reference sequence). V lost 8 bases, J lost 2 bases, and 15 bases lay in between. CDR3 region: CASAGRGRNTEAFF. The CDR3 DNA reads as TGTGCCAGCGCAGGGAGAGGTCGCAACACTGAAGCTTTCTTT.

The V and J genes are TRBV4-1 and TRBJ2-1, with 9 bases aligning to TRBD2. Unmatched junction bases numbered 8, after V lost 3 bases and J lost 8 bases. The V gene's germline CDR1 is MGHRA and CDR2 YSYEKL. This CDR3 has 15 residues. In nucleotides, the CDR3 is TGCGCCAGCAGCCAGTCTAGCGGGACCGACGATGAGCAGTTCTTC. Its protein is CASSQSSGTDDEQFF.

The J gene is TRBJ2-1, the V gene TRBV9; 8 bases fit TRBD2. V was pared by 3 bases and J by 0 bases, with 2 bases of the junction left unmatched. The germline V gene encodes CDR1 SGDLS and CDR2 YYNGEE. This CDR3 is built from 15 residues. DNA of the CDR3: TGTGCCAGCAGCGGTAGCGGGACCTCCTACAATGAGCAGTTCTTC. Translation gives CASSGSGTSYNEQFF.

Here the CDR3 reads CASRPSGILQETQYF. CDR3 sequence (DNA): TGTGCCAGCAGACCAAGCGGGATTTTGCAAGAGACCCAGTACTTC. The chain recombines TRBV13 with TRBJ2-5; 7 bases fit TRBD2. Germline trimming cut 6 bases from V and 2 bases from J; bases unmatched to any gene: 9. This CDR3 has 15 residues. Germline CDR1 reads PRHDT; CDR2 reads FYEKMQ (reference sequence).